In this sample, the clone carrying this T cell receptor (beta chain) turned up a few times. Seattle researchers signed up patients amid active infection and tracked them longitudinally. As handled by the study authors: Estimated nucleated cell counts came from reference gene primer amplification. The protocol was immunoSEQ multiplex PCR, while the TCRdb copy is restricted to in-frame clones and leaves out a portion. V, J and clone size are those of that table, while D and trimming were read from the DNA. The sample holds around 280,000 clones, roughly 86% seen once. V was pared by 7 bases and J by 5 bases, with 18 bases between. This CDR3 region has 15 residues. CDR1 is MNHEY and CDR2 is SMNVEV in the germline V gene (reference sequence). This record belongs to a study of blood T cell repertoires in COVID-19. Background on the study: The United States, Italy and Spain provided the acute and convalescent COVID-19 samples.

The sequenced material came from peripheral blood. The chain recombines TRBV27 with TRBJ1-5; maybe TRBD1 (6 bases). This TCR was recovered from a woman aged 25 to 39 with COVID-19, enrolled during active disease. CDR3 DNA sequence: TGTGCCAGCACCCACACAGGGCCCTGGCATCAGCCCCAGCATTTT. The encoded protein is CASTHTGPWHQPQHF.